These T cell receptor beta chains were read from a single sample in a study of T cell changes during pregnancy in multiple sclerosis. Assay used: immunoSEQ multiplex PCR; TCRdb lists only in-frame clones, some missing. The sample gives tens of thousands of clones, just under 95% of which show up once; under 2% is in the top ten. The sample here was peripheral blood, taken in the second trimester of pregnancy. Receptors originate from a female donor with multiple sclerosis, enrolled in a pregnancy study. Both conserved end residues are trimmed from each CDR3. A D gene is named only where the DNA matches it firmly.

>TRBD1|TRBJ1-1|TRBV5-4
ASSRDRGPWGSEAF
>TRBD2|TRBJ2-1|TRBV27
ASSFRTSGDNEQF
>TRBD2|TRBJ2-7|TRBV7-8
ASSLGGAWEQY
>NA|TRBJ2-3|TRBV11-3
ASSLAGKAGDTQY
>TRBD2|TRBJ2-3|TRBV9
ASSASGVVKDTQY
>TRBD1|TRBJ2-3|TRBV19
ASKKSDRGPDTQY
>NA|TRBJ1-1|TRBV7-9
ASSLLQAGTTEAF
>NA|TRBJ2-1|TRBV7-2
ASSLSPGYNEQF
>TRBD2|TRBJ2-3|TRBV10-3
AISGLLADSSTDTQY
>NA|TRBJ1-2|TRBV21-1
ASSMRARYT
>TRBD1|TRBJ2-7|TRBV6-5
ASSYSTGQVTYEQY
>TRBD2|TRBJ2-7|TRBV6-1
ASSNSGRSYEQY
>TRBD2|TRBJ2-7|TRBV11-3
ASSSGTSFYEQY
>NA|TRBJ1-3|TRBV6-6
ASLKGNTIY
>TRBD1|TRBJ1-5|TRBV6-5
ASSSTGQGINQPQH
>NA|TRBJ2-5|TRBV6-1
ASITNQETQY
>NA|TRBJ1-5|TRBV6-1
ASRRQINQPQH
>TRBD2|TRBJ2-2|TRBV30
AWGVRGLAGRNTGELF
>TRBD1|TRBJ2-7|TRBV7-6
ASSLDPADREGLYEQY
>TRBD1|TRBJ2-1|TRBV30
ARDRGYNEQF
>NA|TRBJ2-3|TRBV10-3
AISAEGQDTQY
>NA|TRBJ1-1|TRBV7-8
ASSSLAAGLGTEAF
>TRBD1|TRBJ1-2|TRBV7-9
ASSLGRDRVVNGYT
>TRBD2|TRBJ2-3|TRBV9
ASSGSGRGTTDTQY
>NA|TRBJ2-2|TRBV5-1
ASSLVSTGELF
>NA|TRBJ2-7|TRBV4-2
ASSQGQVAGVEQY
>NA|TRBJ2-3|TRBV2
ASSGMGTGTDTQY
>TRBD1|TRBJ1-1|TRBV7-9
ASSLFPGQALNTEAF
>TRBD1|TRBJ2-7|TRBV7-2
ASSFNRGPNEQY
>TRBD1|TRBJ2-2|TRBV14
ASRGQDTGELF
>NA|TRBJ2-3|TRBV21-1
ASPYRCSSTDTQY
>TRBD1|TRBJ2-7|TRBV18
ASSPGQGFYEQY
>NA|TRBJ2-1|TRBV7-6
ASSLRGYLQF
>TRBD2|TRBJ2-3|TRBV18
ASSREIGAGGTDTQY